The 12 T cell receptor beta chains listed next were all sequenced from one sample in a study of blood T cell repertoires in COVID-19 (TCRdb year 2020). The library relied on the immunoSEQ multiplex PCR assay. TCRdb limited this immuneACCESS table to in-frame rearrangements with V and J called. A share of clones is missing; checked studies link under half to unresolved V genes, and the rest is unexplained. The sample table contains 150,000 to 200,000 clones; only one count was recorded for around 84% of them. The biggest ten clones account for more than 12% of the sample. The sequenced material came from peripheral blood. The receptors shown here come from a woman between 65 and 79 years old with COVID-19, enrolled during active disease.

CDR3 bases: TGCGCCAGCAGTTCGGGACAGGGGAATTCACCCCTCCACTTT. It yields the protein CASSSGQGNSPLHF. The chain recombines TRBV10-1 with TRBJ1-6; 10 bases are a match to TRBD1. The CDR3 has 14 amino acids. The germline V gene encodes CDR1 WNHNN and CDR2 SYGVQD (reference sequence). V shed 5 bases, J shed 7 bases, and the junction held 2 bases outside the gene matches.

This clone was seen a few times. The chain combines TRBV19 with TRBJ1-1; no clear D gene. This CDR3 region has 13 residues. The V end lost 3 bases, the J end lost 3 bases, and 8 bases lay between the germline ends. Looked up from germline, CDR1 is LNHDA and CDR2 is SQIVND (reference sequence). The chain's CDR3 is CASSMNEDTEAFF. CDR3 DNA: TGTGCCAGTAGTATGAACGAGGACACTGAAGCTTTCTTT.

The rearrangement uses TRBV28 and TRBJ1-1; D is unresolved. The CDR3 covers 14 residues. Germline V gene lookup returns CDR1 MDHEN and CDR2 SYDVKM. V lost 5 bases and J lost 5, with 15 bases in between. DNA for the CDR3: TGTGCCAGCAGTCCTCCGCGCGCCTATACTGAAGCTTTCTTT. Its translation: CASSPPRAYTEAFF.

The chain employs TRBV14 and TRBJ2-1; 9 nucleotides agree with TRBD2. In germline, CDR1 is SGHDN, CDR2 FVKESK. CDR3 size: 18 residues. Unmatched junction bases numbered 9, after V lost 1 base and J lost 2 bases. The CDR3 DNA sequence: TGTGCCAGCAGCCAAGCAATCATTGGCGGGAGGGCCTACAATGAGCAGTTCTTC. Amino acid sequence: CASSQAIIGGRAYNEQFF. The entire variable domain, with the rest obtained from reference TRBV14 and TRBJ2-1, is as follows: EAGVTQFPSHSVIEKGQTVTLRCDPISGHDNLYWYRRVMGKEIKFLLHFVKESKQDESGMPNNRFLAERTGGTYSTLKVQPAELEDSGVYFCASSQAIIGGRAYNEQFFGPGTRLTVL.

The V call is TRBV6-5, the J call TRBJ2-5; maybe TRBD2 (7 bases). Germline V gene lookup returns CDR1 MNHEY and CDR2 SVGAGI. There are 14 residues in the CDR3. The germline V and J ends were trimmed by 6 bases and 5 bases, with 16 bases remaining between them. The CDR3 loop reads CASSVSRGAETQYF. The CDR3 bases are TGTGCCAGCAGCGTATCACGGGGGGCTGAGACCCAGTACTTC.

This clone was seen only a few times. The rearrangement uses TRBV18 and TRBJ1-1; TRBD1 might be the D (5 bases). Germline V CDR1 and CDR2: KGHSH, LQKENI. The CDR3 has 14 amino acids. The V gene lost 5 bases and the J gene lost 4 bases, with 14 bases spanning the gap. This CDR3 reads CASSSGGWSTEAFF. The CDR3 region has the DNA TGTGCCAGCTCATCCGGGGGTTGGAGCACTGAAGCTTTCTTT.

The V call is TRBV11-2, the J call TRBJ1-6; D is undetermined. V dropped 3 bases and J dropped 12 bases, with 12 bases sitting between them. The CDR3 consists of 13 residues. The V gene's germline CDR1 is SGHAT and CDR2 FQNNGV. The CDR3, as DNA: TGTGCCAGCAGCTTGGGCTTGATGGGACCCCTCCACTTT. It specifies CASSLGLMGPLHF.

The gene calls are TRBV7-9 and TRBJ1-1; D remains ambiguous. This CDR3 region has 13 residues. From germline, CDR1 is SEHNR and CDR2 FQNEAQ (reference sequence). With 6 bases removed from V and 1 base from J, the gap between germline ends came to 9 bases. As DNA, the CDR3 is TGTGCCAGCAGTAATATGGCGAACACTGAAGCTTTCTTT. Amino acid sequence: CASSNMANTEAFF.

The rearrangement joins TRBV11-2 to TRBJ1-3; D gene ambiguous. V was shortened by 1 base and J by 8 bases, with 6 bases between the two germline ends. The CDR3 extends over 12 amino acids. Germline V CDR1 and CDR2: SGHAT, FQNNGV. CDR3 residues: CASSLGTDTIYF. The DNA of the CDR3 is TGTGCCAGCAGCTTAGGTACAGACACCATATATTTT.

This clone was seen once. The chain uses TRBV7-8 and TRBJ2-1; 15 nucleotides align to TRBD2. The CDR3 extends over 16 amino acids. The germline V gene encodes CDR1 SGHVS and CDR2 FQNEAQ. The trim removed 3 bases at V and 7 bases at J, leaving 4 bases unmatched. DNA of the CDR3: TGTGCCAGCAGCTTGGGACTAGCGGGAGGAGAAAATGAGCAGTTCTTC. Its protein is CASSLGLAGGENEQFF.

This chain joins TRBV5-1 and TRBJ1-3; a weak D match, TRBD1 (5 bases). Germline CDR1 is SGHRS and CDR2 is YFSETQ. The ends were cut back, 0 bases at V and 0 bases at J, with 13 bases in the middle. The CDR3 length is 17 residues. The CDR3 sequence: CASSLEYRTTSGNTIYF. CDR3 DNA: TGCGCCAGCAGCTTGGAGTATCGGACAACCTCTGGAAACACCATATATTTT.

The genes are TRBV5-6 and TRBJ1-2, with TRBD1 matching over 7 bases. This CDR3 contains 16 residues. V shed 2 bases and J 4 bases; nucleotides not matched to a gene: 11. The V gene's germline CDR1 is SGHDT and CDR2 YYEEEE. The chain's CDR3 is CASSLRDSFGIYGYTF. The DNA for the CDR3 is TGTGCCAGCAGCTTAAGGGACAGCTTTGGGATCTATGGCTACACCTTC.